This T cell receptor beta chain stems from a study of CD8 T cells in Susac syndrome (dated by TCRdb to the late 2010s). Study-wide context: Of the Susac syndrome patients who were sequenced, roughly 6 had clinically active disease and eight or nine were in clinical remission. At blood withdrawal, Susac syndrome patients were either therapy-naive, taking corticosteroids (in some cases with IVIg as well), or taking IVIg alone. The study used repertoire sequencing to test whether antigen drove CD8+ T cell activation and differentiation in Susac syndrome.

High-throughput TCR beta sequencing profiled peripheral blood CD8+ and CD4+ T cells from healthy donors, Susac syndrome patients and multiple sclerosis patients. The Susac syndrome patients fulfilled recently defined diagnostic criteria for definite or probable disease. Bulk CD8+ and CD4+ T cells were purified magnetically by negative isolation, whereas CD8+ TEMRA cells were enriched by FACS. Blood was drawn into EDTA tubes, processed within 24 hours, and PBMCs were isolated by density gradient centrifugation. PBMCs intended for TCR sequencing were cryopreserved in liquid nitrogen and thawed later in a water bath at 37 degrees C. The sorted or isolated CD4+, CD8+ and CD8+ TEMRA cells had a purity of 90% or higher. Trimming costs V 9 bases and J 10 bases, and their ends lie 16 bases apart. The CDR3 runs 13 amino acids, cysteine and phenylalanine included. The entry retains the CDR3 DNA only, 39 bases that are in frame from base 1.

On this clonotype itself: Its antigen is still unknown. Base qualities are missing; no much larger clone stands one base away.

RNA was extracted using the RNeasy kit, and about 0.45 to 1 microgram was reverse transcribed with random hexamers. The immunoSEQ multiplex PCR assay, covering 54 Vbeta and 13 Jbeta segments, was used to amplify TCR beta CDR3 regions. PCR amplification bias was corrected by using a synthetic template baseline for primer optimization and computational correction. In the source study's methods: Reads were assigned to V, D and J genes according to IMGT and analyzed in immunoSEQ Analyzer, with only productive sequences retained. Clonality was computed as one minus Shannon entropy normalized by log2 of the number of productive unique sequences. For each patient and control, public and private clones were evaluated among the 100 most prevalent clones. Clones were defined as Susac-specific when absent from the healthy and MS cohorts, from fewer than 1,200 published viral clones and from other ImmuneACCESS disease sequences. TCRdb passed the public sequencing reads through fastp at Q25 and MiXCR, retaining productive beta sequences. Rows are unified per CDR3 protein, each entry keeping the most common DNA and genes. TCRdb assigned the V and J calls; the authors' analysis was not used. In all, the sample holds under 200,000 distinct CDR3 sequences, and roughly nine tenths of those were seen once. The ten largest clones take up around 0.1% of the sample.

Beyond this particular receptor, the publication reports: The study acknowledged that relatively few individuals were included in the TCR sequencing and HLA analysis. In patients with Susac syndrome, the CD4+ T cell repertoire showed no detectable clonal expansion.

This receptor was taken from a human donor with Susac syndrome. Sequencing was carried out using CD4+ T cells from PBMCs. Recombination connected TRBV12-3 or TRBV12-4 to TRBJ1-6, with TRBD1 tentatively as D gene (5 bases match). The nucleotide sequence is TGTGCCAGTATGATGGGGGTTTACTCACCCCTCCACTTT. Translated, this is CASMMGVYSPLHF.